The clone carrying this T cell receptor beta chain has more than one count but fewer than ten. The antigen is not known. This sample is part of a study of cytomegalovirus exposure and HLA in healthy donors. Study observations and caveats: TCR beta sequences reportedly predicted the HLA-A and HLA-B alleles of most subjects accurately.

The study ran its PCR with 60 Vbeta and 13 Jbeta primers. Libraries were prepared by immunoSEQ multiplex PCR; TCRdb keeps only in-frame clonotypes and omits some of them. The top ten hold about 4% of the sample, which has under 300,000 clones, more than 80% seen once. J gave up 4 bases and V 0 bases, and 5 bases lay outside the gene matches. CDR3 size: 15 residues. Germline CDR1 is LGHNA and CDR2 is YSLEER. This chain links TRBV4-3 with TRBJ1-1, with TRBD1 matching 7 bases. The TCR was taken from a man aged 40-49 years in good health and CMV-seropositive. The sample was PBMCs. DNA for the CDR3: TGCGCCAGCAGCCAAGATTTGGCAGGGGGCACTGAAGCTTTCTTT. Protein sequence: CASSQDLAGGTEAFF.